These T cell receptor beta chains were read from a single sample in a study of identical twins. One entry per CDR3 protein, called by TCRdb with MiXCR from the 5' RACE reads. The data hold 250,000 or so distinct CDR3 sequences, with approximately 11% observed a single time. Another study also made use of these data, one on yellow fever vaccine responses in identical twins.

The sequenced material came from memory (CD45RO+) T cells sorted from blood. The receptor set was obtained from a woman aged 18-30 years in good health. Both conserved end residues are part of each CDR3.

V	J	length	CDR3
TRBV7-7	TRBJ2-5	15	CASSPTNRAGETQYF
TRBV12-3/TRBV12-4	TRBJ2-1	12	CASSIRWDEQFF
TRBV6-5	TRBJ1-3	11	CASMNRNTIYF
TRBV3-1	TRBJ1-1	16	CASSPSRPRGGTEAFF
TRBV7-2	TRBJ2-3	13	CASSPIGELGQYF
TRBV29-1	TRBJ2-7	12	CSVASVHYEQYF
TRBV3-1	TRBJ2-2	16	CASSPRLATNTGELFF
TRBV14	TRBJ2-3	14	CASSADRSTDTQYF
TRBV7-9	TRBJ2-5	15	CASSLLQGGQETQYF
TRBV10-3	TRBJ2-3	15	CATRSQLAGSDTQYF
TRBV5-1	TRBJ2-5	16	CASSPGQGLVQETQYF
TRBV18	TRBJ2-3	16	CASSPKTGHKQDTQYF
TRBV29-1	TRBJ2-3	13	CSVERQEPDTQYF
TRBV5-1	TRBJ2-7	15	CASSSLQGAPYEQYF
TRBV4-3	TRBJ1-2	14	CASSSGQGIGGYTF
TRBV11-2	TRBJ2-7	19	CASSLKSRRDRLGSYEQYF
TRBV4-3	TRBJ2-5	17	CASSQEWLRGEGETQYF
TRBV24-1	TRBJ2-7	15	CATSDLLDGTYEQYF
TRBV7-2	TRBJ1-1	15	CASSLKAAGGGTAFF
TRBV14	TRBJ2-5	14	CASSLGTKVETQYF
TRBV18	TRBJ2-3	15	CASSTRGRSTDTQYF
TRBV27	TRBJ2-5	14	CASRSAGGQETQYF
TRBV12-3/TRBV12-4	TRBJ2-5	14	CASALRGPGETQYF
TRBV3-1	TRBJ1-1	16	CASSLGQGRMNTEAFF
TRBV7-2	TRBJ2-1	12	CASSGGRREQFF
TRBV5-1	TRBJ2-2	16	CASSLFRGQDHGELFF
TRBV9	TRBJ2-1	15	CASSVGWDVGWEQFF
TRBV11-2	TRBJ2-1	16	CASSWLQGLSYNEQFF
TRBV28	TRBJ1-1	13	CASSLKWNTEAFF
TRBV12-3/TRBV12-4	TRBJ2-3	13	CASSEGSPDTQYF
TRBV4-3	TRBJ2-3	14	CASSPSGTTDTQYF
TRBV24-1	TRBJ1-1	13	CATRQKGGTEAFF